What follows are 14 T cell receptor beta chains derived from one specimen sequenced in a study of tumor and adjacent non-tumor tissue in lung cancer. No cell sorting was done before RNA was extracted from the tissue. The library came from three nested PCR rounds adapted from ARM-PCR protocols. MiXCR was run by TCRdb on the multiplex PCR reads, yielding one entry per CDR3 protein. Of about 200,000 distinct CDR3 sequences in the sample, about 76% were seen once. The sample was lung tumor tissue. The receptor set was obtained from a man in his 60s with non-small cell lung cancer.

This clonotype was observed at least ten times. The chain combines TRBV20-1 with TRBJ2-3; 11 nucleotides match TRBD2. CDR3 length: 15 residues. With 6 bases clipped from V and 5 bases from J, the junction kept 10 bases outside the gene matches. The germline V gene encodes CDR1 DFQATT and CDR2 SNEGSKA (reference sequence). The CDR3 loop reads CSANPSGRKGDTQYF. The CDR3 nucleotides read TGCAGTGCAAACCCTAGCGGGAGGAAGGGAGATACGCAGTATTTT.

In regard to this clonotype: Sequence at one end of the junction differs from germline and may be a read error. This chain uses TRBV11-3 with TRBJ2-5, with D possibly TRBD2 on 6 matching bases. Per the germline V gene, CDR1 is SGHNT and CDR2 is YENEEA. The CDR3 has 16 residues. CDR3 DNA sequence: TGTGCGAGCAGCTTAGATTTTACGGGGCGGCAAGGGACTCAGTACTTC. Protein sequence: CASSLDFTGRQGTQYF.

The rearrangement uses TRBV12-3 or TRBV12-4 and TRBJ2-1; 7 bases agree with TRBD2. With 7 bases clipped from V and 4 bases from J, the junction kept 13 bases outside the gene matches. CDR3 length equals 16 residues. The CDR3 coding sequence is TGTGCCAGCACTTTGGGGGGGATTCGCGCTTACAATGAGCAGTTCTTC. Its translation: CASTLGGIRAYNEQFF.

Comment on this clonotype: A read error may be the cause here, since a much bigger clone is one base away. The chain has TRBV5-1 and TRBJ1-1; 10 nucleotides line up with TRBD1. The CDR3 spans 15 residues. The germline V gene has CDR1 SGHRS and CDR2 YFSETQ. The CDR3 region is CTSSLLTGGETEAFF. CDR3 sequence (DNA): TGCACCAGCAGCCTCCTGACAGGGGGCGAGACTGAAGCTTTCTTT.

This clonotype appeared a single time. The genes are TRBV28 and TRBJ1-1; D is uncertain. The CDR3 has 14 amino acids. Germline V gives CDR1 MDHEN, CDR2 SYDVKM. Trimming took 3 bases from V and 4 from J, leaving 12 bases between them. CDR3 region: CASSLEGCGTEAFF. The DNA for the CDR3 is TGTGCCAGCAGTTTGGAGGGCTGCGGCACTGAAGCTTTCTTT. Based on the CDR3 plus reference TRBV28 and TRBJ1-1, the full variable domain is DVKVTQSSRYLVKRTGEKVFLECVQDMDHENMFWYRQDPGLGLRLIYFSYDVKMKEKGDIPEGYSVSREKKERFSLILESASTNQTSMYLCASSLEGCGTEAFFGQGTRLTVV.

Note on this clonotype: As the CDR3 is not closed by the conserved phenylalanine or tryptophan, this likely results from a read error. V gene TRBV11-2 combines with J gene TRBJ2-3, with TRBD2 matching 11 bases. Germline assignment: CDR1 SGHAT and CDR2 FQNNGV. Trimming at V came to 5 bases and at J to 5 bases, leaving 6 bases not matched to a gene. The CDR3 covers 15 residues. Here the CDR3 DNA reads TGTGCCAGCAGCCGTAGCGGGGGGGGTGGAGATACGCAGTATTCT. Its translation: CASSRSGGGGDTQYS.

This clonotype was detected once. One junction end disagrees with the germline gene, perhaps due to a read error. The chain is built from TRBV20-1 and TRBJ1-5; a weak D match, TRBD1 (6 bases). Germline V gene sequence: CDR1 DFQATT, CDR2 SNEGSKA (reference sequence). The CDR3 totals 15 residues. The CDR3 sequence: CSGRRAGHSNQPQHF. The DNA for the CDR3 is TGCAGTGGCCGGAGGGCGGGACATAGTAATCAACCCCAGCATTTT.

This clonotype appeared a single time. An end of the junction does not agree with germline; a read error may underlie this. This chain's CDR3 is CASGFGTNTGELFF. CDR3 nucleotide sequence: TGTGCCAGCGGCTTTGGGACGAACACCGGGGAACTGTTTTTT. This chain uses TRBV11-2 with TRBJ2-2; D may match TRBD1 or TRBD2 (5 bases each). Per the germline V gene, CDR1 is SGHAT and CDR2 is FQNNGV. The CDR3 sequence is 14 residues long.

With regard to this clonotype: Being one base from a much bigger clone, this may be a read error. The chain employs TRBV11-2 and TRBJ2-1; 12 bases match TRBD2. CDR1 is SGHAT, CDR2 FQNNGV, per germline. CDR3 length: 14 residues. In DNA form, the CDR3 reads TGTACCAGCAGCCCTGTAGGACTAGCGGGGGAGCAGTTCTTC. This sequence encodes CTSSPVGLAGEQFF.

The chain joins TRBV25-1 to TRBJ1-5; TRBD1 might be the D (6 bases). This CDR3 region has 17 residues. V gave up 5 bases and J gave up 3 bases, with 20 bases separating them. Germline loops: CDR1 MGHDK, CDR2 SYGVNS. The CDR3: CASSLRRQQGANQPQHF. CDR3 coding DNA: TGTGCCAGCAGTTTACGGAGACAACAGGGAGCCAATCAGCCCCAGCATTTT.

The V and J genes are TRBV4-1 and TRBJ2-1; the match to TRBD1 covers 8 bases. After removal of 3 bases from V and 7 bases from J, the junction contained 5 bases not matched to a gene. The CDR3 is 14 residues long. CDR1 is MGHRA and CDR2 is YSYEKL in the germline V gene. The CDR3 DNA is TGCGCCAGCAGCCAGGACAGGGAGCCGAATGAGCAGTTCTTC. Amino acids: CASSQDREPNEQFF.

Points on this clonotype: Possible read error: a much larger clone is one base away. The gene calls are TRBV20-1 and TRBJ1-1; D ambiguous. Germline CDR1 reads DFQATT; CDR2 reads SNEGSKA (reference sequence). This CDR3 has 14 amino acids. The chain's CDR3 is CSARPLRTNTETFF. CDR3 in DNA: TGCAGTGCTAGACCCCTGCGGACGAACACTGAAACTTTCTTT.

A note on this clonotype: The junction departs from germline at one end; a sequencing error may be responsible. The V call is TRBV4-2, the J call TRBJ2-1, with D perhaps matching TRBD2 (6 bases). The CDR3 extends over 15 amino acids. Germline assignment: CDR1 LGHNA and CDR2 YNFKEQ. CDR3 region: CAISQDGLSYNEQFF. The CDR3 nucleotides read TGTGCCATCAGCCAAGATGGACTATCTTACAATGAGCAGTTCTTC.

Turning to this clonotype: A much larger clone lies a single base off, so this may be a read error. The chain couples TRBV5-6 to TRBJ2-6; a possible D gene is TRBD1 (5 bases). The CDR3 is 15 residues long. Trimming stripped 5 bases from V and 0 bases from J, with 9 bases between. Germline V gene sequence: CDR1 SGHDT, CDR2 YYEEEE. Here the CDR3 DNA reads TGTGCCAGCAGTCCTCAGGGCTCTGGGGCCAACGTCCTGACTTTC. Translating gives CASSPQGSGANVLTF.